The 32 T cell receptor beta chains given below trace back to one sample, sequenced in a study of T cells in Graves' hyperthyroidism and ophthalmopathy. TCR beta CDR3 regions were amplified from RNA. RT-PCR in the first round (using the HTBI primer set) targeted the TCR CDR3. One entry per CDR3 protein results from TCRdb running MiXCR on the multiplex PCR reads. There are about 620,000 distinct CDR3 sequences in the sample; around 15% occur only once, and around 4% lies in the top ten. The sequenced sample was blood. Receptor source: a woman aged 30 to 39 with Graves' hyperthyroidism.

The chain recombines TRBV3-1 with TRBJ1-6, with a weak D call TRBD1 (5 bases). The germline V gene has CDR1 LGHDT and CDR2 YNNKEL (reference sequence). V was pared by 3 bases and J by 6 bases, with 12 bases between. The CDR3 consists of 15 residues. The CDR3 sequence: CASSQGTDPNSPLHF. The CDR3 region has the DNA TGTGCCAGCAGCCAGGGGACGGATCCTAATTCACCCCTCCACTTT.

This clonotype was seen repeatedly, ten times or more. The chain has TRBV11-2 and TRBJ2-7; the match to TRBD2 covers 7 bases. The CDR3 totals 15 residues. After removal of 3 bases from V and 4 bases from J, the junction contained 9 bases not matched to a gene. Germline CDR1 reads SGHAT; CDR2 reads FQNNGV. The CDR3 sequence is CASSFRDYLPYEQYF. The CDR3 nucleotides are TGTGCCAGCAGCTTCCGGGACTACCTACCTTACGAGCAGTACTTC.

This clonotype was observed at least ten times. The V and J genes are TRBV28 and TRBJ2-2, with 9 bases matching TRBD1. Unmatched junction bases numbered 17, after V lost 2 bases and J lost 4 bases. This CDR3 comprises 20 residues. From germline, CDR1 is MDHEN and CDR2 SYDVKM. CDR3 sequence reads: CASSLSLLSPGQGFTGELFF. CDR3 in DNA: TGTGCCAGCAGTTTAAGTCTACTCTCTCCGGGACAGGGCTTCACCGGGGAGCTGTTTTTT.

This chain connects TRBV5-6 to TRBJ2-7; D is unresolved. Trimming took 0 bases from V and 3 from J, leaving 10 bases between them. CDR1 is SGHDT and CDR2 is YYEEEE in the germline V gene. CDR3 size: 14 residues. The CDR3 DNA reads as TGTGCCAGCAGCTTGGGGAGAGACTTCTACGAGCAGTACTTC. This sequence encodes CASSLGRDFYEQYF.

This chain's CDR3 is CASTSPNRVTEAFF. CDR3 DNA sequence: TGTGCCAGCACCTCACCCAACAGGGTAACTGAAGCTTTCTTT. The chain joins TRBV6-1 to TRBJ1-1; D is possibly TRBD1 (6 bases). The V gene lost 7 bases and the J gene lost 5 bases, with 17 bases spanning the gap. Germline loops: CDR1 MNHNS, CDR2 SASEGT. The CDR3 loop spans 14 amino acids.

The rearrangement links TRBV25-1 to TRBJ2-7; no firm D call. V gave up 4 bases and J gave up 0 bases, with 13 bases separating them. Germline CDR1 is MGHDK and CDR2 is SYGVNS. This CDR3 spans 15 amino acids. CDR3 nucleotide sequence: TGTGCCAGCAGTGCACTGCAGGTATCCTCCTACGAGCAGTACTTC. Translation: CASSALQVSSYEQYF.

The chain has TRBV6-2 or TRBV6-3 and TRBJ1-2, with D unresolved. In germline, CDR1 is MNHEY, CDR2 SVGEGT. The CDR3 contains 12 residues. V was shortened by 11 bases and J by 4 bases, with 14 bases between the two germline ends. This CDR3 reads CAGGLFPYGYTF. The DNA of the CDR3 is TGTGCCGGCGGACTCTTCCCCTATGGCTACACCTTC.

This sequence joins TRBV7-3 and TRBJ2-1; 9 nucleotides line up with TRBD1. This CDR3 contains 15 residues. Germline-derived CDR1 and CDR2 are SGHTA and FQGTGA. After removal of 1 base from V and 8 bases from J, the junction contained 6 bases not matched to a gene. The CDR3 bases are TGTGCCAGCAGCTTAATCACAGGGGGCCTGGATGAGCAGTTCTTC. It encodes CASSLITGGLDEQFF.

This clonotype has more than one count but fewer than ten. The chain has TRBV5-6 and TRBJ2-3; no reliable D call. Per germline, CDR1 SGHDT and CDR2 YYEEEE. V lost 1 base to trimming and J lost 1 base, with 10 bases between them. The CDR3 is made up of 15 amino acids. CDR3 region: CASSLREFGTDTQYF. The CDR3, as DNA: TGTGCCAGCAGCTTGCGAGAGTTTGGCACAGATACGCAGTATTTT. Filled out from reference TRBV5-6 and TRBJ2-3, the complete variable domain reads DAGVTQSPTHLIKTRGQQVTLRCSPKSGHDTVSWYQQALGQGPQFIFQYYEEEERQRGNFPDRFSGHQFPNYSSELNVNALLLGDSALYLCASSLREFGTDTQYFGPGTRLTVL.

This clonotype was observed a few times. The chain couples TRBV3-1 to TRBJ2-1, with TRBD2 matching over 16 bases. The CDR3 has 21 amino acids. Losses at the gene ends were 4 bases for V and 2 bases for J; bases not matched to a gene: 14. CDR1 is LGHDT and CDR2 is YNNKEL in the germline V gene (reference sequence). The CDR3 DNA follows: TGTGCCAGCAGCCTGGGACTAGCGGGGGGGTTCTATCAAAAAACCTACAATGAGCAGTTCTTC. Its translation: CASSLGLAGGFYQKTYNEQFF.

In this sample, this clonotype turned up many times. V is TRBV20-1 and J is TRBJ2-7; D gene uncertain. Germline V gives CDR1 DFQATT, CDR2 SNEGSKA (reference sequence). Trimming shortened V by 3 bases and J by 3 bases, and 12 bases separated the two germline ends. CDR3 length: 13 amino acids. CDR3 sequence reads: CSASSRPRYEQYF. CDR3 nucleotides: TGCAGTGCTAGTTCCCGACCGCGCTACGAGCAGTACTTC.

The rearrangement uses TRBV11-2 and TRBJ2-2, with a possible D match to TRBD1 (6 bases). The CDR3 is made up of 14 amino acids. Germline CDR1 SGHAT, CDR2 FQNNGV. The V end lost 4 bases, the J end lost 6 bases, and 12 bases lay between the germline ends. As DNA, the CDR3 is TGTGCCAGCAGCTGGGGGCCCACGGCCGGGGAGCTGTTTTTT. It specifies CASSWGPTAGELFF.

The chain has TRBV19 and TRBJ2-3; D ambiguous. The CDR3 extends over 15 amino acids. The V and J ends lost 4 bases and 2 bases respectively, with 13 bases between them. The V gene's germline CDR1 is LNHDA and CDR2 SQIVND (reference sequence). The CDR3 nucleotides read TGTGCCAGTAGTAACGCCGAACACCTCACAGATACGCAGTATTTT. Translating it yields CASSNAEHLTDTQYF.

The chain carries TRBV11-2 and TRBJ2-7; weak D call: TRBD2 (6 bases). Germline V lookup: CDR1 SGHAT, CDR2 FQNNGV. Trimming cost V 5 bases and J 6 bases, with 17 bases left between them. This CDR3 contains 14 residues. Here the CDR3 reads CASSQDSGEGEQYF. In DNA, the CDR3 is TGTGCCAGCAGCCAAGATTCGGGGGAAGGCGAGCAGTACTTC.

In this sample, this clonotype turned up a few times. V and J are TRBV7-3 and TRBJ2-1, with TRBD1 identical over 8 bases. J lost 8 bases, V lost 1 base, and 4 bases had no gene match. This CDR3 comprises 14 residues. The germline V gene has CDR1 SGHTA and CDR2 FQGTGA. CDR3 in DNA: TGTGCCAGCAGCTTAATAGACAGGGGACATGAGCAGTTCTTC. It yields the protein CASSLIDRGHEQFF.

This clonotype was seen at least ten times. V and J are TRBV7-6 and TRBJ2-7; 8 bases are a match to TRBD1. The germline gives CDR1 SGHVS, CDR2 FNYEAQ. The CDR3 is made up of 15 amino acids. The V and J ends lost 1 base and 3 bases, in that order; junction bases with no gene match: 5. CDR3 sequence: CASSLEGGQVYEQYF. The CDR3 DNA is TGTGCCAGCAGCTTAGAGGGGGGACAGGTCTACGAGCAGTACTTC.

With regard to this clonotype: A single base separates this from a much larger clone, so it may be a read error. J is TRBJ2-7 and V is TRBV2; 8 bases match TRBD1. CDR3 size: 14 residues. V dropped 6 bases and J dropped 3; count of bases not matched to a gene: 7. CDR1 is SNHLY, CDR2 FYNNEI, per germline. The CDR3 bases are TGTGCCAGCAGGCGGGGACAGGAGGTCTACGAGCAGTACTTC. Amino acids: CASRRGQEVYEQYF.

This clonotype was observed many times. V is TRBV28 and J is TRBJ1-1; D is unresolved. This CDR3 region has 12 residues. The V and J ends lost 5 bases and 11 bases respectively, with 15 bases between them. Germline CDR1 and CDR2: MDHEN and SYDVKM. CDR3 amino acids: CASSRRIHRAFF. The CDR3 nucleotides read TGTGCCAGCAGTCGAAGGATTCACCGGGCTTTCTTT.

Many counts were recorded for this clonotype. V gene TRBV30 combines with J gene TRBJ2-1; unclear D gene. Germline loops: CDR1 GTSNPN, CDR2 SVGIG (reference sequence). V was pared by 2 bases and J by 7 bases, with 6 bases between. CDR3 size: 11 residues. Here the CDR3 DNA reads TGTGCCTGGAGTATCCTGAATGAGCAGTTCTTC. Amino acids: CAWSILNEQFF. Supplemented by reference TRBV30 and TRBJ2-1, the full variable domain reads SQTIHQWPATLVQPVGSPLSLECTVEGTSNPNLYWYRQAAGRGLQLLFYSVGIGQISSEVPQNLSASRPQDRQFILSSKKLLLSDSGFYLCAWSILNEQFFGPGTRLTVL.

This clonotype was seen only a few times. The DNA of the CDR3 is TGCAGCGCCTCCCGATCTGCGGACGAGCAGTACTTC. Protein product: CSASRSADEQYF. The V gene is TRBV29-1, the J gene TRBJ2-7; the D is unclear. Trimming took 7 bases from V and 5 from J, leaving 15 bases between them. Germline CDR1 is SQVTM and CDR2 is ANQGSEA. This CDR3 is 12 amino acids long.

This clonotype was counted only a few times. In nucleotides, the CDR3 is TGTGCTAGTGGTTTCCAACTAGCGGGAGGGTACAATGAGCAGTTCTTC. It codes for CASGFQLAGGYNEQFF. The rearrangement links TRBV12-5 to TRBJ2-1; 13 bases align to TRBD2. Germline V lookup: CDR1 LGHNT, CDR2 FRNRAP. This CDR3 is built from 16 residues. With 3 bases clipped from V and 4 bases from J, the junction kept 3 bases outside the gene matches.

This clonotype was detected many times. The chain combines TRBV28 with TRBJ2-7, with a tentative D call TRBD2 (5 bases). Germline V gene data show CDR1 as MDHEN and CDR2 as SYDVKM. V was cut by 5 bases and J by 6 bases, with 14 bases left in between. There are 13 residues in the CDR3. DNA for the CDR3: TGTGCCAGCAGTCCCCCAGCGGAACGCGAGCAGTACTTC. Residues: CASSPPAEREQYF.

This clonotype was observed at least ten times. DNA of the CDR3: TGTGCCAGCAGCCCACGGACTAGCGGGAGTGCCGGGGAGCTGTTTTTT. Its translation: CASSPRTSGSAGELFF. The chain couples TRBV11-2 to TRBJ2-2, with 13 bases matching TRBD2. The V and J ends lost 5 bases and 6 bases, in that order; junction bases with no gene match: 6. CDR3 size: 16 residues. The germline V gene encodes CDR1 SGHAT and CDR2 FQNNGV.

For this clonotype: It may be a read error: a sequence one base away is much more abundant. The J gene is TRBJ2-1, the V gene TRBV7-2, with 10 positions matching TRBD1. The germline gives CDR1 SGHTA, CDR2 FQGNSA. CDR3 size: 14 residues. J gave up 10 bases and V 4 bases, and 7 bases lay outside the gene matches. In nucleotides, the CDR3 is TGTGCCAGCAGCTCGGACAGGGGGGGCTACGAGCAGTTCTTC. The encoded protein is CASSSDRGGYEQFF.

This clonotype was seen ten or more times. The J gene is TRBJ2-5, the V gene TRBV11-2, with TRBD2 identical over 9 bases. CDR1 and CDR2 from the germline V gene are SGHAT and FQNNGV. With V trimmed by 5 bases and J by 2 bases, 9 bases remained unmatched. The length of the CDR3 is 16 residues. The CDR3 is CASSRLAEGPQETQYF. The CDR3, as DNA: TGTGCCAGCAGCCGACTAGCGGAAGGACCGCAAGAGACCCAGTACTTC. The variable domain in full, completed from reference TRBV11-2 and TRBJ2-5, reads EAGVAQSPRYKIIEKRQSVAFWCNPISGHATLYWYQQILGQGPKLLIQFQNNGVVDDSQLPKDRFSAERLKGVDSTLKIQPAKLEDSAVYLCASSRLAEGPQETQYFGPGTRLLVL.

The J gene is TRBJ2-5, the V gene TRBV11-2; TRBD2 matches at 10 bases. The ends lost 10 bases at V and 2 bases at J; junction bases unmatched: 4. The germline CDR1 and CDR2 sequences are SGHAT and FQNNGV. CDR3 length: 13 residues. This CDR3 reads CAITLAGQETQYF. DNA for the CDR3: TGTGCCATTACACTAGCGGGACAAGAGACCCAGTACTTC.

The sample holds many counts of this clonotype. The gene calls are TRBV5-1 and TRBJ2-7; D remains ambiguous. This CDR3 region has 16 residues. The germline gives CDR1 SGHRS, CDR2 YFSETQ. Trimming shortened V by 0 bases and J by 7 bases, and 20 bases separated the two germline ends. This chain's CDR3 is CASSLARKGGSWEQYF. CDR3 coding DNA: TGCGCCAGCAGCTTGGCCAGGAAGGGCGGATCTTGGGAGCAGTACTTC.

This clonotype was found a few times. V and J are TRBV12-3 or TRBV12-4 and TRBJ2-1; 10 bases are a match to TRBD2. The CDR3 runs to 15 residues. With V trimmed by 2 bases and J by 9 bases, 7 bases remained unmatched. CDR3 protein: CASSLTSSGSGEQFF. CDR3 in DNA: TGTGCCAGCAGTTTAACCTCTAGCGGGAGCGGTGAGCAGTTCTTC.

The V and J genes are TRBV9 and TRBJ2-5, with D uncertain. The CDR3 extends over 14 amino acids. The germline CDR1 and CDR2 sequences are SGDLS and YYNGEE. V was pared by 0 bases and J by 5 bases, with 11 bases between. DNA for the CDR3: TGTGCCAGCAGCGTAGATGAAGCCCTGGAGACCCAGTACTTC. Protein: CASSVDEALETQYF.

The genes are TRBV20-1 and TRBJ1-1; D is perhaps TRBD1 (5 bases). Germline assignment: CDR1 DFQATT and CDR2 SNEGSKA (reference sequence). CDR3 length equals 12 residues. CDR3 coding DNA: TGCAGCCCGGCTGGGGGAGGCACTGAAGCTTTCTTT. It codes for CSPAGGGTEAFF.

The chain combines TRBV19 with TRBJ2-7; D is unclear. V dropped 2 bases and J dropped 7 bases, with 15 bases sitting between them. CDR1 is LNHDA and CDR2 is SQIVND in the germline V gene (reference sequence). CDR3 length: 14 residues. The CDR3 sequence: CASSINLGIGEQYF. CDR3 DNA sequence: TGTGCCAGTAGTATAAATCTGGGAATCGGTGAGCAGTACTTC.

This clonotype was detected many times. The chain is built from TRBV12-5 and TRBJ2-1; 11 bases are a match to TRBD2. The V gene's germline CDR1 is LGHNT and CDR2 FRNRAP. This CDR3 contains 16 residues. Losses at the gene ends were 5 bases for V and 4 bases for J; bases not matched to a gene: 7. In DNA, the CDR3 is TGTGCTAGTGGTCCCCCCGGGACTAGCGGTTACAATGAGCAGTTCTTC. Protein sequence: CASGPPGTSGYNEQFF.